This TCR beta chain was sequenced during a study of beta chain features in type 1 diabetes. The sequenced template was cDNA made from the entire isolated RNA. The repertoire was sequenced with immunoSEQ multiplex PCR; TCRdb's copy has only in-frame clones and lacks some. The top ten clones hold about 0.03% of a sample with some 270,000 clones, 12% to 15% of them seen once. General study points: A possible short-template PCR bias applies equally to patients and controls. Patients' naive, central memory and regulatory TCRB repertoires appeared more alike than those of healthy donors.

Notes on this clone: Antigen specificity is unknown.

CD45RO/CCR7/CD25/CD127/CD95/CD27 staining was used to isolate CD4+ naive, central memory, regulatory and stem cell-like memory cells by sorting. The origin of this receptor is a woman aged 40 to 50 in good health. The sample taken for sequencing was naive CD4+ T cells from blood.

CDR3 nucleotides: TGTGCCAGCAGCCAAGAGGGGACTAGCGGGGGGGTGCGCACAGATACGCAGTATTTT. Encoded protein: CASSQEGTSGGVRTDTQYF. The chain couples TRBV4-2 to TRBJ2-3, with TRBD2 matching over 16 bases. V was clipped by 0 bases and J by 1 base; unmatched bases: 4. The CDR3 sequence is 19 residues long. Germline V gene sequence: CDR1 LGHNA, CDR2 YNFKEQ.